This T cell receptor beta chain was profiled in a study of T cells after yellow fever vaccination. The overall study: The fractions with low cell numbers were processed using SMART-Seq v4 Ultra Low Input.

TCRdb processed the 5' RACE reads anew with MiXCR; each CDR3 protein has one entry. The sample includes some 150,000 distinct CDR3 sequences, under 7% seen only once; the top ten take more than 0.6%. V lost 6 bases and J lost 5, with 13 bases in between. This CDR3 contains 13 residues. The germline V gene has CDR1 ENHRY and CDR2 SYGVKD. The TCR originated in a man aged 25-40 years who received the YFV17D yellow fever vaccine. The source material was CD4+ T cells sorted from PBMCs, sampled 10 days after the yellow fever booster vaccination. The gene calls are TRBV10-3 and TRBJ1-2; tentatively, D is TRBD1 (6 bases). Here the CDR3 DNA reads TGTGCCATCAGCCCTGAAGGGGGGTATGGCTACACCTTC. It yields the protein CAISPEGGYGYTF.